This T cell receptor beta chain was sequenced for a study of blood T cell repertoires in COVID-19. Here immunoSEQ multiplex PCR was the method, and the copy in TCRdb shows in-frame clones only, minus some. The sample includes under 65,000 clones, roughly 76% of them seen just once. What was sequenced was peripheral blood. The receptor comes from a woman aged 55-70 years with acute or convalescent COVID-19.

Written as DNA, the CDR3 is TGTGCCACCAGCAGAGAACAGGGAAAATACGAGCAGTACTTC. Its translation: CATSREQGKYEQYF. The chain couples TRBV15 to TRBJ2-7, with D perhaps TRBD1 (6 bases). The CDR3 runs 14 residues. Germline V gives CDR1 LNHNV, CDR2 YYDKDF (reference sequence). Trimming removed 0 bases from V and 4 bases from J, with 10 bases in between.